What follows are 17 T cell receptor beta chains derived from one specimen sequenced in a study of cytomegalovirus exposure and HLA in healthy donors. Assay: immunoSEQ multiplex PCR; the TCRdb copy retains only in-frame clones and omits some. Of some 100,000 clones listed, 86% are singletons. Specimen: PBMCs. These receptors came from a man aged 18 to 30 in good health and CMV-seronegative.

This chain links TRBV6-1 with TRBJ1-2; D uncertain. V lost 2 bases, J lost 7 bases, and 11 bases lay in between. CDR1 is MNHNS, CDR2 SASEGT, per germline. This CDR3 contains 13 residues. The CDR3 is CASSERREGGYTF. The DNA for the CDR3 is TGTGCCAGCAGTGAAAGGAGGGAGGGTGGCTACACCTTC.

This clone was observed once. The genes are TRBV6-5 and TRBJ1-4, with D maybe TRBD1 (6 bases). Trimming left V 0 bases short and J 6 bases short, with 8 bases between. The CDR3 covers 14 residues. The germline gives CDR1 MNHEY, CDR2 SVGAGI. In nucleotides, the CDR3 is TGTGCCAGCAGTTACTCCCCAGGGGATGAAAAACTGTTTTTT. This sequence encodes CASSYSPGDEKLFF.

This sequence joins TRBV27 and TRBJ2-7, with D perhaps matching TRBD2 (6 bases). The CDR3 runs 14 residues. CDR1 is MNHEY and CDR2 is SMNVEV in the germline V gene (reference sequence). Trimming took 2 bases from V and 2 from J, leaving 10 bases between them. CDR3 residues: CASSLGTRPYEQYF. The CDR3 DNA sequence: TGTGCCAGCAGTTTAGGGACTCGACCCTACGAGCAGTACTTC.

This clone was observed a few times. The chain combines TRBV6-1 with TRBJ1-1; 7 bases fit TRBD1. The CDR3 length is 14 residues. The trim removed 6 bases at V and 5 bases at J, leaving 9 bases unmatched. In germline, CDR1 is MNHNS, CDR2 SASEGT. The chain's CDR3 is CASSKRTGVTEAFF. In nucleotides, the CDR3 is TGTGCCAGCAGCAAACGGACAGGCGTAACTGAAGCTTTCTTT.

In this sample, this clone turned up once. The V and J genes are TRBV7-9 and TRBJ2-7, with 8 bases fitting TRBD2. After removal of 3 bases from V and 7 bases from J, the junction contained 8 bases not matched to a gene. Germline lookup yields CDR1 SEHNR and CDR2 FQNEAQ (reference sequence). The CDR3 loop spans 14 amino acids. The CDR3 region has the DNA TGTGCCAGCAGCTTCTCCGGGACTAGATTAGAGCAGTACTTC. Protein sequence: CASSFSGTRLEQYF.

The chain employs TRBV1 and TRBJ1-1; the table assigns TRBD1, which was not confirmed against the DNA. TRBV1 is recorded as a pseudogene. This CDR3 has 14 amino acids. The DNA for the CDR3 is TGCACCAGCAGCCACCCCAGGGGCATGCAAAAAGCTTTCTTT. Translating it yields CTSSHPRGMQKAFF.

The chain links TRBV6-6 to TRBJ2-5; 12 positions agree with TRBD1. Germline V gene lookup returns CDR1 MNHNY and CDR2 SVGAGI (reference sequence). V was clipped by 2 bases and J by 4 bases; unmatched bases: 2. CDR3 length: 15 amino acids. This chain's CDR3 is CASSYRDRGPETQYF. In nucleotides, the CDR3 is TGTGCCAGCAGTTACCGGGACAGGGGGCCAGAGACCCAGTACTTC.

The chain's CDR3 is CASSPGDSGTDTQYF. Here the CDR3 DNA reads TGTGCCAGCAGCCCGGGAGACAGTGGCACAGATACGCAGTATTTT. The chain combines TRBV7-9 with TRBJ2-3, with D possibly TRBD2 on 6 matching bases. The CDR3 runs 15 residues. Germline lookup yields CDR1 SEHNR and CDR2 FQNEAQ (reference sequence). Trimming removed 5 bases from V and 1 base from J, with 13 bases in between.

This chain connects TRBV9 to TRBJ2-5; 8 nucleotides line up with TRBD2. CDR3 length: 15 amino acids. The germline gives CDR1 SGDLS, CDR2 YYNGEE. With 3 bases clipped from V and 2 bases from J, the junction kept 6 bases outside the gene matches. CDR3 region: CASSAGLALQETQYF. CDR3 sequence (DNA): TGTGCCAGCAGCGCCGGACTAGCCCTACAAGAGACCCAGTACTTC.

V is TRBV27 and J is TRBJ2-3, with TRBD1 matching 8 bases. Per germline, CDR1 MNHEY and CDR2 SMNVEV (reference sequence). CDR3 size: 15 residues. After removal of 5 bases from V and 3 bases from J, the junction contained 7 bases not matched to a gene. CDR3 in amino acids: CASSLMTGATDTQYF. Written as DNA, the CDR3 is TGTGCCAGCAGTCTAATGACAGGGGCGACAGATACGCAGTATTTT.

The chain uses TRBV6-1 and TRBJ2-2, with 12 bases matching TRBD2. After removal of 3 bases from V and 5 bases from J, the junction contained 1 base not matched to a gene. The CDR3 length is 15 residues. The germline V gene has CDR1 MNHNS and CDR2 SASEGT. In DNA, the CDR3 is TGTGCCAGCAGTGACCTAGCGGGAGGGACCGGGGAGCTGTTTTTT. Its protein product is CASSDLAGGTGELFF.

J is TRBJ2-7 and V is TRBV29-1, with D perhaps TRBD2 (6 bases). The CDR3 covers 12 residues. Trimming took 4 bases from V and 2 from J, leaving 9 bases between them. Germline V gene lookup returns CDR1 SQVTM and CDR2 ANQGSEA. The CDR3 region has the DNA TGCAGCGTTGGGGCGGGAACCTACGAGCAGTACTTC. This encodes CSVGAGTYEQYF.

The J gene is TRBJ1-6, the V gene TRBV29-1; no firm D call. This CDR3 is built from 13 residues. Germline values: CDR1 SQVTM, CDR2 ANQGSEA. Trimming shortened V by 4 bases and J by 9 bases, and 13 bases separated the two germline ends. The CDR3 sequence: CSVAKSGGSPLHF. The CDR3 DNA follows: TGCAGCGTTGCTAAGTCCGGCGGTTCACCCCTCCACTTT.

The chain uses TRBV6-1 and TRBJ2-1; D uncertain. From germline, CDR1 is MNHNS and CDR2 SASEGT. The germline V and J ends were trimmed by 7 bases and 4 bases, with 5 bases remaining between them. The CDR3 sequence is 11 residues long. The CDR3 sequence: CASNAYNEQFF. CDR3 DNA sequence: TGTGCCAGCAATGCGTACAATGAGCAGTTCTTC.

The rearrangement joins TRBV27 to TRBJ2-3; TRBD2 matches at 8 bases. Germline lookup yields CDR1 MNHEY and CDR2 SMNVEV (reference sequence). The CDR3 runs to 15 residues. J gave up 3 bases and V 6 bases, and 8 bases lay outside the gene matches. CDR3 coding DNA: TGTGCCAGCAGGCGGCAGGGCGGGAGGACAGATACGCAGTATTTT. It encodes CASRRQGGRTDTQYF.

The chain links TRBV19 to TRBJ2-1; 8 bases line up with TRBD2. With V trimmed by 3 bases and J by 3 bases, 7 bases remained unmatched. The germline V gene has CDR1 LNHDA and CDR2 SQIVND (reference sequence). The CDR3 sequence is 16 residues long. CDR3 DNA sequence: TGTGCCAGTAGTATGACCGGGAGGGGCCTCTACAATGAGCAGTTCTTC. It translates to CASSMTGRGLYNEQFF. Based on the CDR3 plus reference TRBV19 and TRBJ2-1, the full variable domain is DGGITQSPKYLFRKEGQNVTLSCEQNLNHDAMYWYRQDPGQGLRLIYYSQIVNDFQKGDIAEGYSVSREKKESFPLTVTSAQKNPTAFYLCASSMTGRGLYNEQFFGPGTRLTVL.

The CDR3 here is CASSLSGTLASYEQYF. As DNA, the CDR3 is TGCGCCAGCAGCTTGTCAGGGACTCTCGCTTCCTACGAGCAGTACTTC. This sequence joins TRBV5-1 and TRBJ2-7, with a weak D call TRBD2 (6 bases). This CDR3 contains 16 residues. The V gene's germline CDR1 is SGHRS and CDR2 YFSETQ. Deletions cut 1 base from V and 1 base from J, with 15 bases between.